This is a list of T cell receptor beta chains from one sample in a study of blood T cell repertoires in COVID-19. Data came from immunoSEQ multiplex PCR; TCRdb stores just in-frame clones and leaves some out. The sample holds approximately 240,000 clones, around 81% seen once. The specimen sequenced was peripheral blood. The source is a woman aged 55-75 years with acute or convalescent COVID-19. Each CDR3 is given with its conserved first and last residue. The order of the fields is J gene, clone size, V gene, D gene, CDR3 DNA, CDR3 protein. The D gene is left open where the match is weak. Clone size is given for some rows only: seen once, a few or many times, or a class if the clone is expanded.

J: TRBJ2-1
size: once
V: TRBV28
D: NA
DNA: TGTGCCAGCACCCCGTCCCGGGGTTTGGTATACAATGAGCAGTTCTTC
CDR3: CASTPSRGLVYNEQFF

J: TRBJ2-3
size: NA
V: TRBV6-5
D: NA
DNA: TGTGCCAGCAGCCTCTTGGCCAGTCAGGCTACGCAGTATTTT
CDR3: CASSLLASQATQYF

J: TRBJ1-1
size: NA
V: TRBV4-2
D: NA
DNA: TGTGCCAGCAGCCTAGAAGAGAGTATGAACACTGAAGCTTTCTTT
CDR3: CASSLEESMNTEAFF

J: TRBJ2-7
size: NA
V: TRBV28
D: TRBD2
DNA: TGTGCCAGCAGTTTAGTTGGACAGGGGTTAGCGGGGGGGCGCTTTCACGAGCAGTACTTC
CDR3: CASSLVGQGLAGGRFHEQYF

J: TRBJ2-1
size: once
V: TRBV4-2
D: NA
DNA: TGTGCCAGCAGCCAAGATCCCAGGGGAAGGCTGGGTGAGCAGTTCTTC
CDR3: CASSQDPRGRLGEQFF

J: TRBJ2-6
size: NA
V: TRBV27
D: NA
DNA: TGTGCCAGCAGTTTATTCAGGGGTCCTGGGGCCAACGTCCTGACTTTC
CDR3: CASSLFRGPGANVLTF

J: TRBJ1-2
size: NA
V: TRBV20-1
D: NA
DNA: TGCAGTGCTAGTGCGGGGTTTGAAGGCTACACCTTC
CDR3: CSASAGFEGYTF

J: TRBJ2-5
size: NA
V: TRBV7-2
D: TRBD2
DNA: TGTGCCAGCAGCTTCGGTCGGGCAGGATCGGGAGGAGAGACCCAGTACTTC
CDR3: CASSFGRAGSGGETQYF

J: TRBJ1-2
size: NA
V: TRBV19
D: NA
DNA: TGTGCCAGTAGTAGAAGGGGCGAGAACTATGGCTACACCTTC
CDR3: CASSRRGENYGYTF

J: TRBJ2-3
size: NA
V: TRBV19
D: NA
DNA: TGTGCCAGTAGTAGGACGGGTGCGGGGGATACGCAGTATTTT
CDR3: CASSRTGAGDTQYF

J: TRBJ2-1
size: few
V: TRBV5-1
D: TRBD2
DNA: TGCGCCAGCAGCTTGGATCTAGCGGGGGACAATGAGCAGTTCTTC
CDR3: CASSLDLAGDNEQFF

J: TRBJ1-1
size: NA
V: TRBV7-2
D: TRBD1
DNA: TGTGCCAGCAGCTCCTCGGACAGGGGGATTCCGGAAGCTTTCTTT
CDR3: CASSSSDRGIPEAFF

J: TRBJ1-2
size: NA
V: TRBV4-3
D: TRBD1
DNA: TGCGCCAGCAGCCAAGCCTGGGACAGGAACTATGGCTACACCTTC
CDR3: CASSQAWDRNYGYTF

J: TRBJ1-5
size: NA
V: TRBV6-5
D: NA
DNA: TGTGCCAGCAGGGCGACAGGCAAGAGGGGCCAGCCCCAGCATTTT
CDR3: CASRATGKRGQPQHF

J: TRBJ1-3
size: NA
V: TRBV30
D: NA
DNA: TGTGCCTGGAGTGTGGCCGCTGGAAACACCATATATTTT
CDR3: CAWSVAAGNTIYF

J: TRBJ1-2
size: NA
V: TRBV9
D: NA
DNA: TGTGCCAGCAGCGCAGACAGTAACTATGGCTACACCTTC
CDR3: CASSADSNYGYTF

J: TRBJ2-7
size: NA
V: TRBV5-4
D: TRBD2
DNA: TGTGCCAGCAGCAGGGCGGGGACTAGACGGGCCGAGCAGTACTTC
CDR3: CASSRAGTRRAEQYF

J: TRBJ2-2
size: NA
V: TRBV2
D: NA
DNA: TGTGCCAGTCGGGGGGCCGCCGGGGAGCTGTTTTTT
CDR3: CASRGAAGELFF

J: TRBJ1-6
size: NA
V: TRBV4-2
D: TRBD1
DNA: TGTGCCAGCAGCCTCACACAGGGACAGGGCTCCTATAATTCACCCCTCCACTTT
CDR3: CASSLTQGQGSYNSPLHF

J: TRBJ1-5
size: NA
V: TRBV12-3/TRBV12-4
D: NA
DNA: TGTGCCAGCAGTTTAGGCGAGTCCCAGCATTTT
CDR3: CASSLGESQHF

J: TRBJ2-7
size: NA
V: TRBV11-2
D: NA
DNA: TGTGCCAGCAGCCCCCTCAGAAGAGGGAGCGAGCAGTACTTC
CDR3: CASSPLRRGSEQYF

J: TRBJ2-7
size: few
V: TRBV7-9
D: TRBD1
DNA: TGTGCCAGCAGCCGGACAGGAGCCTACGAGCAGTACTTC
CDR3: CASSRTGAYEQYF

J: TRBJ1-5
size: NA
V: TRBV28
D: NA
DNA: TGTGCCAGTCTTGCGAGCAATCAGCCCCAGCATTTT
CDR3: CASLASNQPQHF

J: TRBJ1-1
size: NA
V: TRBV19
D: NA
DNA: TGTGCCAGTAGGGCTTGGGGGGGCCCGATGGGCACTGAAGCTTTCTTT
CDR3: CASRAWGGPMGTEAFF

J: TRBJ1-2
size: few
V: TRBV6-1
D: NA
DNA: TGTGCCAGCAGTGATCAGGGTAACTATGGCTACACCTTC
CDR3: CASSDQGNYGYTF

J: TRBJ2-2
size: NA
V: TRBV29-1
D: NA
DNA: TGCAGCGTCGTAGGGGAAAACGGGGAGCTGTTTTTT
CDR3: CSVVGENGELFF

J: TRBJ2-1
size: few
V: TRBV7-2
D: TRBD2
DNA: TGTGCCAGCAGCCTGGGACTAGCGGGGGTTGATGAGCAGTTCTTC
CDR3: CASSLGLAGVDEQFF

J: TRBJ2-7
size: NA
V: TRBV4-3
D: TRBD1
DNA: TGCGCCAGCAGCCAGGGACAGGGGGCTCGGCACGAGCAGTACTTC
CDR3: CASSQGQGARHEQYF

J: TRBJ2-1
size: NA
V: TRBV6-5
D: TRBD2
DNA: TGTGCCAGCAGTTCCCTCACTAGCGCCAATGAGCAGTTCTTC
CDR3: CASSSLTSANEQFF

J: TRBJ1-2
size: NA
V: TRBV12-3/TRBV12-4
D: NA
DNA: TGTGCCATCTCGGCCTCAGGGCCCTATGGCTACACCTTC
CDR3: CAISASGPYGYTF

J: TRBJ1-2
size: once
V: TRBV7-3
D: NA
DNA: TGTGCCAGCAGCTTCGGACTGAACTATGGCTACACCTTC
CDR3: CASSFGLNYGYTF

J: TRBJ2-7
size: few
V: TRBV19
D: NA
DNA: TGTGCCAGTAGTGAAAACAGGGTCACAGAGCAGTACTTC
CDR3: CASSENRVTEQYF

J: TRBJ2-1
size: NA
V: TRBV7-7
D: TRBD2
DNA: TGTGCCAGCAGCTTAGGACTAGCGGACTCCTACAATGAGCAGTTCTTC
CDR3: CASSLGLADSYNEQFF

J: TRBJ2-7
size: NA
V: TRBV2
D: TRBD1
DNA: TGTGCCACCGCGGTAGACAGGGGGACCTACGAGCAGTACTTC
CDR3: CATAVDRGTYEQYF

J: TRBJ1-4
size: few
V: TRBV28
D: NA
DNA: TGTGCCAGCAGCGAAGGGGGGGTAGGGGAAAAACTGTTTTTT
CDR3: CASSEGGVGEKLFF

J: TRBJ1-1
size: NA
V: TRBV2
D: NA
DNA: TGTGCCAGCAGTGCAGTGTTCCTGAACACTGAAGCTTTCTTT
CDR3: CASSAVFLNTEAFF

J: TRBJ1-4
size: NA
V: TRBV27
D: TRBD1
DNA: TGTGCCAGCAGTCCAGGACAGGGGAATGAAAAACTGTTTTTT
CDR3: CASSPGQGNEKLFF

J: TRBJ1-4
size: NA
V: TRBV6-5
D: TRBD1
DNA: TGTGCCAGCAGCTGGAGAGGGGGCGCAAATGAAAAACTGTTTTTT
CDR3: CASSWRGGANEKLFF

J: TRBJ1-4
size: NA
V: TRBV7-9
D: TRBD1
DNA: TGTGCCAGCAGCCATTTGAGGGACAGTAATGAAAAACTGTTTTTT
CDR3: CASSHLRDSNEKLFF

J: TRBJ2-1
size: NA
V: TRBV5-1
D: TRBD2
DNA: TGCGCCAGCAGCCGGTCGGGGGGCAATGAGCAGTTCTTC
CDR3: CASSRSGGNEQFF